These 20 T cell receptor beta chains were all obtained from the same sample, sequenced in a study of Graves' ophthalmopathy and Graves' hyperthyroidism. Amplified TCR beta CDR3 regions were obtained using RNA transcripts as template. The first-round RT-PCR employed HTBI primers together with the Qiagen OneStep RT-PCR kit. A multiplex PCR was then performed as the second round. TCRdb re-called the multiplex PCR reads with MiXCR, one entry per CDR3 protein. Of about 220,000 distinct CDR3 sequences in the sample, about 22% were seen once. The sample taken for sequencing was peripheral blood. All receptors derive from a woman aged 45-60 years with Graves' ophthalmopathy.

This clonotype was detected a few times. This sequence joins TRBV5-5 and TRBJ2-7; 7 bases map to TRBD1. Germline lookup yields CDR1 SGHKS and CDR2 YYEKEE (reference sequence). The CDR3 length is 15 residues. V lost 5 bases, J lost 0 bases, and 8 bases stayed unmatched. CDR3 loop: CASRRDSPSSYEQYF. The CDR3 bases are TGTGCCAGCAGGAGGGACAGTCCGAGCTCCTACGAGCAGTACTTC.

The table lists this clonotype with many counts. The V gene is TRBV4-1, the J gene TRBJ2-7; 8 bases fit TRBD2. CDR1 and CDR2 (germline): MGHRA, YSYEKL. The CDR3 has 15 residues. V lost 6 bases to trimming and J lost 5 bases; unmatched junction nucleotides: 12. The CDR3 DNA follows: TGCGCCAGCAGGCTTAAGCCGGGACTAGGAGACGAGCAGTACTTC. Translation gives CASRLKPGLGDEQYF.

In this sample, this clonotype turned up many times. The CDR3 spells CASRASGVNTGELFF. CDR3 DNA: TGTGCCAGCAGAGCTAGCGGAGTGAACACCGGGGAGCTGTTTTTT. This chain uses TRBV25-1 with TRBJ2-2; the match to TRBD2 covers 7 bases. This CDR3 is built from 15 residues. CDR1 and CDR2 from the germline V gene are MGHDK and SYGVNS. After removal of 6 bases from V and 1 base from J, the junction contained 5 bases not matched to a gene.

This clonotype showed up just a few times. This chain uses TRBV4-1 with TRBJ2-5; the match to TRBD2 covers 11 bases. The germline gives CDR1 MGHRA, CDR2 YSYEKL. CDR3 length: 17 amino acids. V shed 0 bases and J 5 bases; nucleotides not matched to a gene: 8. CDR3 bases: TGCGCCAGCAGCCAAGATCCCCGGGCTAGCGGGAGGGAGACCCAGTACTTC. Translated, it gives CASSQDPRASGRETQYF.

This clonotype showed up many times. CDR3 sequence reads: CASSLGRGYEQYF. The CDR3 DNA reads TGTGCCAGCTCACTAGGCAGGGGGTACGAGCAGTACTTC. V and J are TRBV18 and TRBJ2-7; 7 bases are shared with TRBD1. Trimming took 4 bases from V and 4 from J; bases not matched to a gene: 4. Germline V gives CDR1 KGHSH, CDR2 LQKENI. This CDR3 is 13 amino acids long.

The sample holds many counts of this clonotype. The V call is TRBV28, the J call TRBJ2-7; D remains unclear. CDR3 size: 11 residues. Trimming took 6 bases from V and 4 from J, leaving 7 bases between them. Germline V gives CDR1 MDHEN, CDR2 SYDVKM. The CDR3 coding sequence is TGTGCCAGCAGAGGACGGTACGAGCAGTACTTC. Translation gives CASRGRYEQYF. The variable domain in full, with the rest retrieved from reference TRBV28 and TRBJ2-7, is DVKVTQSSRYLVKRTGEKVFLECVQDMDHENMFWYRQDPGLGLRLIYFSYDVKMKEKGDIPEGYSVSREKKERFSLILESASTNQTSMYLCASRGRYEQYFGPGTRLTVT.

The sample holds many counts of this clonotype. CDR3 sequence (DNA): TGCGCCAGCCGAGCAACAGGGTCCGGAAACACCATATATTTT. This encodes CASRATGSGNTIYF. The genes are TRBV5-1 and TRBJ1-3; a weak D match, TRBD1 (6 bases). V shed 7 bases and J shed 4 bases, with 15 bases lying between them. The CDR3 runs 14 residues. In germline, CDR1 is SGHRS, CDR2 YFSETQ.

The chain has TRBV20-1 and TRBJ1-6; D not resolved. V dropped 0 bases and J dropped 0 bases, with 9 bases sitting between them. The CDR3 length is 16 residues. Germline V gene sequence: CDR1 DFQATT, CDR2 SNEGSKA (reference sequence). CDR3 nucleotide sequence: TGCAGTGCTAGAGATCCGGCGAGCTCCTATAATTCACCCCTCCACTTT. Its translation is CSARDPASSYNSPLHF.

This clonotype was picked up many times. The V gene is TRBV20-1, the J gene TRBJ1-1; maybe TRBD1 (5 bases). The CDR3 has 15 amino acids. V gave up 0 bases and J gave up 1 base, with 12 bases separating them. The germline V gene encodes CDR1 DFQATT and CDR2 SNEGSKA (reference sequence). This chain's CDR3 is CSARERAGTNTEAFF. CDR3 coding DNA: TGCAGTGCTAGAGAGCGCGCGGGGACGAACACTGAAGCTTTCTTT.

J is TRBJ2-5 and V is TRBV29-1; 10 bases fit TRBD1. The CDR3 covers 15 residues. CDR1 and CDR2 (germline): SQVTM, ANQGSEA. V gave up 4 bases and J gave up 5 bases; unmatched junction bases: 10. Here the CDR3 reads CSVVPGQGRGETQYF. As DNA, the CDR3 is TGCAGCGTTGTCCCGGGACAGGGGCGAGGGGAGACCCAGTACTTC.

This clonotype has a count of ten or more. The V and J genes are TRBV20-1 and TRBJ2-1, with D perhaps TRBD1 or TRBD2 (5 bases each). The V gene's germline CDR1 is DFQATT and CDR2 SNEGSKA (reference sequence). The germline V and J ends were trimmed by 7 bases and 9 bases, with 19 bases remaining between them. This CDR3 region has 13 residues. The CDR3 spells CSVPGPSSVEQFF. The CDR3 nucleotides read TGCAGTGTGCCGGGACCCTCGTCGGTTGAGCAGTTCTTC.

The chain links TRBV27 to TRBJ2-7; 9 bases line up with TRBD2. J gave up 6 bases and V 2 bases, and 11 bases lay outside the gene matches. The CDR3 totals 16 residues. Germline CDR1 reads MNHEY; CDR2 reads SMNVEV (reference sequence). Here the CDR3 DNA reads TGTGCCAGCAGTTTACTAGCGGGGCCCCGCCTCGGCGAGCAGTACTTC. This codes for CASSLLAGPRLGEQYF.

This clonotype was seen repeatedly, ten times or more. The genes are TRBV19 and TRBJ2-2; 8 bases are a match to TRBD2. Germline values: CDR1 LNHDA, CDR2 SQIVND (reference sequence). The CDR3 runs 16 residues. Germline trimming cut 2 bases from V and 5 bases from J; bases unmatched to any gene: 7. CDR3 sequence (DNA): TGTGCCAGTAGTATAAAAGCGGGAGATTCTACCGGGGAGCTGTTTTTT. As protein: CASSIKAGDSTGELFF.

The CDR3 loop reads CAASGIGEGYTF. The DNA of the CDR3 is TGTGCCGCCTCCGGGATAGGGGAAGGCTACACCTTC. The chain is built from TRBV18 and TRBJ1-2; D is possibly TRBD1 (5 bases). The length of the CDR3 is 12 residues. Germline assignment: CDR1 KGHSH and CDR2 LQKENI. V lost 11 bases to trimming and J lost 8 bases, with 18 bases between them.

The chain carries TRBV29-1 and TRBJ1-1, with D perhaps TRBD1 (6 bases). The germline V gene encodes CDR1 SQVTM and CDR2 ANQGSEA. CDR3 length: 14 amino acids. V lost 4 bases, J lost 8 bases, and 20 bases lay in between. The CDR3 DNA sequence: TGCAGCGTTGCGCTAACAGGGATACGAGCGGAAGCTTTCTTT. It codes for CSVALTGIRAEAFF.

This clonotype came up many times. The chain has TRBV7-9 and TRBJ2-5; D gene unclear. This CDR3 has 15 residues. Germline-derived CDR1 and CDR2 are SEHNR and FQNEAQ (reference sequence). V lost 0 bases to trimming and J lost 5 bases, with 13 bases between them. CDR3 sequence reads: CASSLALKGRETQYF. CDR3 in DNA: TGTGCCAGCAGCTTAGCGTTAAAAGGGCGCGAGACCCAGTACTTC.

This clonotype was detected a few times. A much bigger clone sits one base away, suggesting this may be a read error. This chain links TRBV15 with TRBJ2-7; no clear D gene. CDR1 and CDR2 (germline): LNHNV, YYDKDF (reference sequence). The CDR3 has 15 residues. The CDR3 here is CVTSKNRASSYEQYF. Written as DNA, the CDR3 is TGTGTCACCAGCAAAAATCGGGCCAGCTCCTACGAGCAGTACTTC.

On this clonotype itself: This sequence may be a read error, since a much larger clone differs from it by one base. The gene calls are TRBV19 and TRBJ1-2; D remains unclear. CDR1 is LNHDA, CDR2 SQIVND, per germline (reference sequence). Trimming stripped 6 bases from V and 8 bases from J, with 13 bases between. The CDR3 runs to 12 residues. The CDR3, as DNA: TGTGCCAGTAGAACCGCGACCCTCGGCTACACCTTC. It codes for CASRTATLGYTF.

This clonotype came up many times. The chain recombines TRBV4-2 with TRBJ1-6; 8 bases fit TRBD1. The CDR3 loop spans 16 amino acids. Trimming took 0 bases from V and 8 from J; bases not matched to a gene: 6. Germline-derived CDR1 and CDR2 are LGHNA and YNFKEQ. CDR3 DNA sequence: TGTGCCAGCAGCCAAGATTCCGGGACAGGCGATTCACCCCTCCACTTT. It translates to CASSQDSGTGDSPLHF.

CDR3 amino acids: CASSLFPGETQYF. For the CDR3, the DNA is TGTGCCAGCAGCTTATTCCCTGGGGAGACCCAGTACTTC. J is TRBJ2-5 and V is TRBV9, with D unresolved. V shed 4 bases and J shed 5 bases, with 12 bases lying between them. CDR1 SGDLS and CDR2 YYNGEE come from the germline V gene. The CDR3 has 13 amino acids.